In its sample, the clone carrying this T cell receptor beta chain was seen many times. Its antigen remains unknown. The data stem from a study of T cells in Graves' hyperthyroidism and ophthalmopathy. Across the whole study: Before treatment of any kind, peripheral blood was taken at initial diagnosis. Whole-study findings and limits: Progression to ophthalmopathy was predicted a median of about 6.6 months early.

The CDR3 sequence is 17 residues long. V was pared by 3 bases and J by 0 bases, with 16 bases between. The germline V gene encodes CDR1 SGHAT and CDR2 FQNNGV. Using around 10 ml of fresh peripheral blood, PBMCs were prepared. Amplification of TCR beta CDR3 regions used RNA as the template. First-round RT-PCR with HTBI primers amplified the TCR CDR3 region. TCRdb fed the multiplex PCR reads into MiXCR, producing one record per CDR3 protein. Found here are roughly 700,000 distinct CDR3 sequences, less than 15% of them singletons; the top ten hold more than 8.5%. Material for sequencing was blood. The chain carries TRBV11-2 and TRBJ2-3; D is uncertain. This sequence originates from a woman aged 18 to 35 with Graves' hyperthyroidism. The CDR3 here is CASSLGLLKDSTDTQYF. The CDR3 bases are TGTGCCAGCAGCTTGGGATTACTTAAGGACAGCACAGATACGCAGTATTTT. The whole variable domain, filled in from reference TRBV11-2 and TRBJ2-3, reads EAGVAQSPRYKIIEKRQSVAFWCNPISGHATLYWYQQILGQGPKLLIQFQNNGVVDDSQLPKDRFSAERLKGVDSTLKIQPAKLEDSAVYLCASSLGLLKDSTDTQYFGPGTRLTVL.